These 4 T cell receptor beta chains were all obtained from the same sample, sequenced in a study of T cells in Graves' hyperthyroidism and ophthalmopathy (dated by TCRdb to about 2019). Library creation used multiplex PCR. Sequencing took place on an Illumina HiSeq 2000. TCR beta CDR3 regions were amplified from RNA transcripts. For the first round of RT-PCR on the TCR CDR3, the HTBI primer set was used together with the Qiagen OneStep RT-PCR kit. TCRdb's own reprocessing of the public reads used fastp at Q25 and MiXCR and kept productive beta chains. Records with the same CDR3 protein are collapsed into one entry carrying the most frequent genes and DNA. Within this sample are around 520,000 distinct CDR3 sequences, with around 15% of them counted one time only. The leading ten clones occupy over 15% of the sample. The sample comprised blood. All receptors derive from a woman between 18 and 29 years old with Graves' hyperthyroidism.

This clonotype showed up many times. J is TRBJ1-3 and V is TRBV30, with TRBD1 matching over 8 bases. Per germline, CDR1 GTSNPN and CDR2 SVGIG (reference sequence). J lost 2 bases, V lost 0 bases, and 3 bases had no gene match. The length of the CDR3 is 15 residues. Here the CDR3 reads CAWSVARGPGNTIYF. CDR3 coding DNA: TGTGCCTGGAGTGTGGCCAGGGGGCCTGGAAACACCATATATTTT.

This clonotype was seen more than once but under ten times. A read error may be the cause here, since a much bigger clone is one base away. V gene TRBV28 combines with J gene TRBJ2-5; the D call may be TRBD1 or TRBD2 (6 bases each). Germline V lookup: CDR1 MDHEN, CDR2 SYDVKM. The CDR3 length is 17 residues. In nucleotides, the CDR3 is TGTGCCAGCAGATCAAGGGGGGTCCAGACGGGGCAAGAGACCCAGCACTTC. It is translated as CASRSRGVQTGQETQHF.

This chain uses TRBV5-1 with TRBJ1-6, with 9 bases identical to TRBD1. J lost 9 bases, V lost 4 bases, and 8 bases had no gene match. The CDR3 is 15 residues long. Per germline, CDR1 SGHRS and CDR2 YFSETQ. CDR3 bases: TGCGCCAGCAGCCTTCCGGGACAGGGTACTTCACCCCTCCACTTT. It yields the protein CASSLPGQGTSPLHF.

Details on this clonotype: A much larger clone lies a single base off, so this may be a read error. Written as DNA, the CDR3 is TGTGCCAGCAGTTACTCCGTCAGCGGGAGTAGCAATGAGCAGTACTTC. Residues: CASSYSVSGSSNEQYF. The V gene is TRBV6-5, the J gene TRBJ2-1; 8 bases fit TRBD2. The tail of the sequence fits TRBJ2-7 better, so the J call may be wrong. Per the germline V gene, CDR1 is MNHEY and CDR2 is SVGAGI. This CDR3 contains 16 residues.